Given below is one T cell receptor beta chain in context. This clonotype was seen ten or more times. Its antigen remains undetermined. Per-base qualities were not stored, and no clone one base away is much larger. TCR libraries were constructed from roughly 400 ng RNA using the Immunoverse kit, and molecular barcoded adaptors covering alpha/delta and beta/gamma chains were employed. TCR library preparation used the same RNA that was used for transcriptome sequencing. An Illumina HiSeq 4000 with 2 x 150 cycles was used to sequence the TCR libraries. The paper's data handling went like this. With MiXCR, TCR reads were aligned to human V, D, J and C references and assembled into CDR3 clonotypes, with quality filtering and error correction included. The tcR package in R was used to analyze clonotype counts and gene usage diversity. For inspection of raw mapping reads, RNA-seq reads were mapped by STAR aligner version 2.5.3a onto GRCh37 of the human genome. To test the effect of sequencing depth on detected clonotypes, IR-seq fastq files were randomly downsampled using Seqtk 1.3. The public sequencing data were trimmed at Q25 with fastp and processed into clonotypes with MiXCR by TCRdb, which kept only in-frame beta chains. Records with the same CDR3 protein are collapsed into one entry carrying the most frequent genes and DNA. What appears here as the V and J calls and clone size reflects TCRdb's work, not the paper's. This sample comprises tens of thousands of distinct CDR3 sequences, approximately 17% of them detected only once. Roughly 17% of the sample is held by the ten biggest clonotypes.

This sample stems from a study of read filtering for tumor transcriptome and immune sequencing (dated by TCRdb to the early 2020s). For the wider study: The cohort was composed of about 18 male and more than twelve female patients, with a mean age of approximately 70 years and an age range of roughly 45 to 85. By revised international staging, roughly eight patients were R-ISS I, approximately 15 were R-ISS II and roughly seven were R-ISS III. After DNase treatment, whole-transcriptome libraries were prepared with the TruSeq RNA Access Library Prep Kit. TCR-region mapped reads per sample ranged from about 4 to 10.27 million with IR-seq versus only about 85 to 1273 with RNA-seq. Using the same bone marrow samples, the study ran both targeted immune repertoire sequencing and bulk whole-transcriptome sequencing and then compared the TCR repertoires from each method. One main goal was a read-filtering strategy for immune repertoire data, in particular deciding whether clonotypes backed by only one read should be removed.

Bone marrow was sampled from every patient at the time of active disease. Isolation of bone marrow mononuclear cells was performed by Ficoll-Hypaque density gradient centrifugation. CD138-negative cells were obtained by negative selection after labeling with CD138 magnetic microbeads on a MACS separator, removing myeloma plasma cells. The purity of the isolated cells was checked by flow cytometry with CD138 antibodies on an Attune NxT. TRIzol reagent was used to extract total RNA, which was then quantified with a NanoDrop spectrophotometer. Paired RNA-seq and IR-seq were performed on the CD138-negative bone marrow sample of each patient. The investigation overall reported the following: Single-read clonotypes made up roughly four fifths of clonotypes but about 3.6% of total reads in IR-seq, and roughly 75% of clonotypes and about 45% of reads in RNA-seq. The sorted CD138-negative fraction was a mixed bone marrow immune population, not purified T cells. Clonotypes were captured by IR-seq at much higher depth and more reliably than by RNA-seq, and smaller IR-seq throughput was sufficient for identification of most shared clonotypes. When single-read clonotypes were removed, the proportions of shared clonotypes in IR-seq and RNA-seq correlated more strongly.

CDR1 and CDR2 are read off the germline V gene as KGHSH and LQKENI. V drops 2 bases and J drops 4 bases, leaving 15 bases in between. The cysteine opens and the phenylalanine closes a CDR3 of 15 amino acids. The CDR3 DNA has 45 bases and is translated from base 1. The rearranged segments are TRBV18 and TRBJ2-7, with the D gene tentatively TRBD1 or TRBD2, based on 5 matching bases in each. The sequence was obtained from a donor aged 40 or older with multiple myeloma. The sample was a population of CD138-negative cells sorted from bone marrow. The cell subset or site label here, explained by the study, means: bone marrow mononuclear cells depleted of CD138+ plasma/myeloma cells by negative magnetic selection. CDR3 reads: CASSPITGTQYEQYF. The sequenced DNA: TGTGCCAGCTCACCAATTACCGGGACCCAATACGAGCAGTACTTC.